The 24 T cell receptor beta chains reported below all come from one sample, sequenced in a study of blood T cell repertoires in COVID-19. This table comes from immunoSEQ multiplex PCR, and its TCRdb copy is limited to in-frame clones, with some not included. The profile covers around 300,000 clones, with over 80% appearing a single time and over 4.5% taken by the ten largest. The sequencing sample was made of PBMCs or T cells enriched from blood (not recorded which). The receptors shown here come from a man younger than 40 who had recovered from COVID-19.

The chain combines TRBV5-1 with TRBJ2-1; TRBD2 aligns across 11 bases. This CDR3 region has 18 residues. The V gene's germline CDR1 is SGHRS and CDR2 YFSETQ. With 5 bases clipped from V and 0 bases from J, the junction kept 10 bases outside the gene matches. CDR3 protein: CASRLASGGFSSYNEQFF. In DNA form, the CDR3 reads TGCGCCAGCAGACTGGCTAGCGGGGGGTTTAGCTCCTACAATGAGCAGTTCTTC. Filled out from reference TRBV5-1 and TRBJ2-1, the complete variable domain reads KAGVTQTPRYLIKTRGQQVTLSCSPISGHRSVSWYQQTPGQGLQFLFEYFSETQRNKGNFPGRFSGRQFSNSRSEMNVSTLELGDSALYLCASRLASGGFSSYNEQFFGPGTRLTVL.

This rearrangement joins TRBV4-2 to TRBJ1-2; no definite D call. Germline V gene data show CDR1 as LGHNA and CDR2 as YNFKEQ. The CDR3 covers 16 residues. Trimming took 3 bases from V and 3 from J, leaving 17 bases between them. The chain's CDR3 is CASSQATETRDYGYTF. In nucleotides, the CDR3 is TGTGCCAGCAGCCAGGCTACGGAGACGCGTGACTATGGCTACACCTTC.

This clone showed up just a few times. The chain employs TRBV5-5 and TRBJ2-7; TRBD2 aligns across 7 bases. Looked up from germline, CDR1 is SGHKS and CDR2 is YYEKEE (reference sequence). The CDR3 sequence is 14 residues long. V lost 2 bases to trimming and J lost 3 bases; unmatched junction nucleotides: 5. This CDR3 is CASSFAPGGYEQYF. The CDR3 coding sequence is TGTGCCAGCAGCTTTGCCCCGGGAGGCTACGAGCAGTACTTC.

The V gene is TRBV19, the J gene TRBJ1-4; 7 bases align to TRBD1. CDR1 is LNHDA and CDR2 is SQIVND in the germline V gene (reference sequence). The J segment lost 6 bases and the V segment lost 5 bases, leaving 9 bases of the junction unmatched. This CDR3 is 15 amino acids long. The DNA for the CDR3 is TGTGCCAGTAGTCTAAGACAGGGAATTTATGAAAAACTGTTTTTT. Protein product: CASSLRQGIYEKLFF.

The V call is TRBV3-1 (or the pseudogene TRBV3-2), the J call TRBJ1-5; 8 bases line up with TRBD1. The germline gives CDR1 LGHDT, CDR2 YNNKEL (reference sequence). The ends lost 4 bases at V and 4 bases at J; junction bases unmatched: 3. The CDR3 is 14 amino acids. The CDR3 region is CASSPGQANQPQHF. DNA of the CDR3: TGTGCCAGCAGCCCGGGACAGGCAAATCAGCCCCAGCATTTT.

The gene calls are TRBV19 and TRBJ1-5; tentative D call: TRBD1 (6 bases). The V gene's germline CDR1 is LNHDA and CDR2 SQIVND (reference sequence). The CDR3 covers 13 residues. Trimming stripped 5 bases from V and 8 bases from J, with 13 bases between. The CDR3 is CASSPQGGEPQHF. CDR3 coding DNA: TGTGCCAGTAGTCCACAGGGTGGGGAGCCCCAGCATTTT.

Comments on this clone: Within the sample, other DNA sequences also encode this same CDR3. The CDR3 loop is CSALNYGYTF. CDR3 DNA sequence: TGCAGTGCCCTGAACTATGGCTACACCTTC. V is TRBV20-1 and J is TRBJ1-2; D call uncertain. The V end was cut by 6 bases, the J end by 2 bases, with 4 bases between. The CDR3 length is 10 residues. Germline V CDR1 and CDR2: DFQATT, SNEGSKA (reference sequence).

The rearrangement uses TRBV11-2 and TRBJ2-1, with 7 positions matching TRBD1. The germline V gene encodes CDR1 SGHAT and CDR2 FQNNGV. The CDR3 has 16 residues. J was trimmed by 7 bases and V by 5 bases; bases with no gene match: 14. CDR3 amino acids: CASSPSSGGVGNEQFF. DNA for the CDR3: TGTGCCAGCAGCCCTTCGTCAGGGGGTGTGGGGAATGAGCAGTTCTTC.

This clone was counted between two and nine times. J is TRBJ1-4 and V is TRBV21-1. TRBV21-1 is marked as a pseudogene. This CDR3 spans 14 amino acids. The chain's CDR3 is CASPPPGYSEKLFF. The CDR3 nucleotides are TGTGCCAGTCCTCCTCCCGGGTATAGTGAAAAACTGTTTTTT.

CDR3 loop: CASSSPGQGTVGLFF. The CDR3 DNA reads as TGTGCCAGCAGCTCGCCGGGACAGGGTACGGTGGGGCTGTTTTTT. This chain uses TRBV7-9 with TRBJ1-4, with 9 bases lining up with TRBD1. With V trimmed by 4 bases and J by 14 bases, 14 bases remained unmatched. In germline, CDR1 is SEHNR, CDR2 FQNEAQ (reference sequence). The CDR3 contains 15 residues.

V usage is TRBV5-5 and J usage is TRBJ1-4; D unclear. The germline CDR1 and CDR2 sequences are SGHKS and YYEKEE (reference sequence). V was clipped by 4 bases and J by 5 bases, with 15 bases between them. This CDR3 is 15 amino acids long. The DNA of the CDR3 is TGTGCCAGCAGCCCTACGGCGACTCAGAATGAAAAACTGTTTTTT. Its translation is CASSPTATQNEKLFF.

The chain recombines TRBV24-1 with TRBJ1-5; 7 positions agree with TRBD1. The J segment lost 3 bases and the V segment lost 4 bases, leaving 5 bases of the junction unmatched. The germline V gene has CDR1 KGHDR and CDR2 SFDVKD. The CDR3 runs to 15 residues. CDR3 nucleotide sequence: TGTGCCACCAGTGACCCGACAGGGCCCAATCAGCCCCAGCATTTT. As protein: CATSDPTGPNQPQHF.

This clone was recorded once. This chain links TRBV5-1 with TRBJ2-7, with TRBD2 identical over 10 bases. The CDR3 extends over 16 amino acids. V gave up 0 bases and J gave up 1 base; unmatched junction bases: 4. The germline V gene encodes CDR1 SGHRS and CDR2 YFSETQ. The CDR3 loop reads CASSLASSGGSYEQYF. CDR3 nucleotides: TGCGCCAGCAGCTTGGCTTCTAGCGGGGGTTCCTACGAGCAGTACTTC.

The chain couples TRBV28 to TRBJ1-4, with 9 nucleotides matching TRBD1. Germline CDR1 MDHEN, CDR2 SYDVKM. J lost 7 bases, V lost 5 bases, and 11 bases had no gene match. The CDR3 has 16 residues. As DNA, the CDR3 is TGTGCCAGCAGTCCTACTTGGGACAGGGCTGCTGAAAAACTGTTTTTT. Translated, it gives CASSPTWDRAAEKLFF.

To note about this clone: The same CDR3 arises from other DNA sequences in this sample as well. V is TRBV9 and J is TRBJ2-7, with a tentative D call TRBD1 (5 bases). This CDR3 is 14 amino acids long. Trimming took 0 bases from V and 4 from J, leaving 11 bases between them. Germline-derived CDR1 and CDR2 are SGDLS and YYNGEE. Here the CDR3 reads CASSVGQGPYEQYF. The DNA of the CDR3 is TGTGCCAGCAGCGTAGGGCAGGGTCCTTACGAGCAGTACTTC. Combining the CDR3 with reference TRBV9 and TRBJ2-7 gives the whole variable domain DSGVTQTPKHLITATGQRVTLRCSPRSGDLSVYWYQQSLDQGLQFLIQYYNGEERAKGNILERFSAQQFPDLHSELNLSSLELGDSALYFCASSVGQGPYEQYFGPGTRLTVT.

In its sample, this clone was seen a few times. V usage is TRBV27 and J usage is TRBJ1-2, with 8 bases identical to TRBD1. V gave up 5 bases and J gave up 10 bases; unmatched junction bases: 6. The CDR3 covers 12 residues. Per the germline V gene, CDR1 is MNHEY and CDR2 is SMNVEV (reference sequence). CDR3 sequence: CASSERDRHYTF. CDR3 bases: TGTGCCAGCAGTGAGCGGGACAGGCACTACACCTTC.

This clone came up once. The chain combines TRBV19 with TRBJ2-1; 9 positions agree with TRBD2. Germline CDR1 is LNHDA and CDR2 is SQIVND (reference sequence). V lost 6 bases and J lost 6; bases outside the gene matches: 6. The CDR3 spans 14 residues. CDR3 bases: TGTGCCAGTAGGATTAGCGGGGGTGGCAATGAGCAGTTCTTC. It yields the protein CASRISGGGNEQFF. Full variable domain (remainder filled in from reference TRBV19 and TRBJ2-1): DGGITQSPKYLFRKEGQNVTLSCEQNLNHDAMYWYRQDPGQGLRLIYYSQIVNDFQKGDIAEGYSVSREKKESFPLTVTSAQKNPTAFYLCASRISGGGNEQFFGPGTRLTVL.

This chain joins TRBV19 and TRBJ2-5; 8 nucleotides align to TRBD2. J lost 5 bases, V lost 5 bases, and 10 bases had no gene match. The CDR3 totals 15 residues. The germline gives CDR1 LNHDA, CDR2 SQIVND (reference sequence). The CDR3 bases are TGTGCCAGTAGTTCGGAGCGGGGGACCTCTGAGACCCAGTACTTC. It codes for CASSSERGTSETQYF. The whole variable domain, remainder taken from reference TRBV19 and TRBJ2-5, is DGGITQSPKYLFRKEGQNVTLSCEQNLNHDAMYWYRQDPGQGLRLIYYSQIVNDFQKGDIAEGYSVSREKKESFPLTVTSAQKNPTAFYLCASSSERGTSETQYFGPGTRLLVL.

V is TRBV6-1 and J is TRBJ2-2, with D perhaps TRBD2 (6 bases). The germline V and J ends were trimmed by 2 bases and 2 bases, with 12 bases remaining between them. The germline V gene encodes CDR1 MNHNS and CDR2 SASEGT. The CDR3 is made up of 16 amino acids. In DNA, the CDR3 is TGTGCCAGCAGTGAATACGGCGGGATCAACACCGGGGAGCTGTTTTTT. This encodes CASSEYGGINTGELFF.

The chain carries TRBV30 and TRBJ2-5; D may be TRBD1 (6 bases). Germline V gives CDR1 GTSNPN, CDR2 SVGIG (reference sequence). The V end lost 6 bases, the J end lost 0 bases, and 11 bases lay between the germline ends. The CDR3 totals 13 residues. For the CDR3, the DNA is TGTGCCTGCCGGACAGAGTACCAAGAGACCCAGTACTTC. This translates into CACRTEYQETQYF.

This chain connects TRBV5-5 to TRBJ2-7; TRBD1 aligns across 9 bases. From germline, CDR1 is SGHKS and CDR2 YYEKEE (reference sequence). CDR3 length: 16 amino acids. Trimming took 0 bases from V and 5 from J; bases not matched to a gene: 9. CDR3 sequence reads: CASSLDGTGLFDEQYF. CDR3 bases: TGTGCCAGCAGCTTGGACGGGACAGGGTTATTCGACGAGCAGTACTTC.

The chain combines TRBV11-2 with TRBJ1-1; 8 bases match TRBD1. The CDR3 covers 16 residues. Germline V CDR1 and CDR2: SGHAT, FQNNGV. The V and J ends lost 1 base and 10 bases, in that order; junction bases with no gene match: 14. This chain's CDR3 is CASSLGFELGTGGAFF. The CDR3 region has the DNA TGTGCCAGCAGCTTAGGCTTTGAGCTAGGAACAGGGGGAGCTTTCTTT.

The rearrangement links TRBV5-4 to TRBJ2-7, with TRBD2 matching 11 bases. This CDR3 spans 14 amino acids. J was trimmed by 5 bases and V by 3 bases; bases with no gene match: 4. CDR1 is SGHNT and CDR2 is YYREEE in the germline V gene (reference sequence). The chain's CDR3 is CASSSLAGGDEQYF. The DNA for the CDR3 is TGTGCCAGCAGCTCCCTAGCGGGGGGTGACGAGCAGTACTTC.

The J gene is TRBJ1-1, the V gene TRBV10-1, with D perhaps matching TRBD1 (6 bases). CDR1 is WNHNN and CDR2 is SYGVQD in the germline V gene (reference sequence). This CDR3 comprises 12 residues. Trimming removed 5 bases at V and 8 bases at J, with 12 bases between. Here the CDR3 DNA reads TGCGCCAGCAGTCACCCGGGACAAGAAGCTTTCTTT. This sequence encodes CASSHPGQEAFF.